The present entry profiles one TCR beta chain with its context. Its antigen remains unidentified. The data are from a study of PD-1 blockade in mismatch repair-deficient tumors. Noted time point: approximately 11-day in vitro stimulation with candidate neoantigen peptide 4. The CDR3 is 16 residues long. V trimming: 3 bases; J trimming: 6 bases; junction bases outside the gene matches: 4. Germline V gene data show CDR1 as SGHVS and CDR2 as FQNEAQ. Generated by immunoSEQ multiplex PCR, the TCRdb table keeps only in-frame clones and is missing some. This sample carries about 14,000 clones, 84% of them seen once, and the ten largest clones take 20% to 25%.

The starting material was cells cultured in vitro, obtained from a patient treated with pembrolizumab. This chain joins TRBV7-8 and TRBJ2-2; 13 positions agree with TRBD2. This TCR derives from an adult with mismatch repair-deficient cancer. The CDR3 loop is CASSFSGTSGAGELFF. The CDR3 DNA reads TGTGCCAGCAGCTTCTCCGGGACTAGCGGGGCCGGGGAGCTGTTTTTT.